These 21 T cell receptor beta chains were all obtained from the same sample, sequenced in a study of OX40 agonist ivuxolimab in advanced cancers. Sequenced by immunoSEQ multiplex PCR; TCRdb stores in-frame clones only, minus some. The sample lists roughly 90,000 clones, 70% to 90% occurring once. The specimen was CD4+ or CD8+ T cells sorted from blood, collected in a trial of the OX40 agonist ivuxolimab. The receptors stem from an adult with an advanced solid tumor such as melanoma, head and neck, liver or kidney cancer.

The chain employs TRBV19 and TRBJ2-7; 10 bases fit TRBD2. CDR1 is LNHDA, CDR2 SQIVND, per germline (reference sequence). V shed 5 bases, J shed 0 bases, and the junction held 10 bases outside the gene matches. This CDR3 has 17 amino acids. The chain's CDR3 is CASSPPGLAGASYEQYF. The CDR3 bases are TGTGCCAGTAGTCCCCCTGGGCTAGCGGGGGCCTCCTACGAGCAGTACTTC.

The chain joins TRBV6-5 to TRBJ2-3; D is uncertain. V was shortened by 5 bases and J by 2 bases, with 2 bases between the two germline ends. This CDR3 has 11 residues. Germline V CDR1 and CDR2: MNHEY, SVGAGI. CDR3 in amino acids: CASSVTDTQYF. CDR3 DNA: TGTGCCAGCAGTGTCACAGATACGCAGTATTTT.

V is TRBV10-3 and J is TRBJ1-2; 7 nucleotides match TRBD1. Germline lookup yields CDR1 ENHRY and CDR2 SYGVKD. The CDR3 totals 16 residues. With V trimmed by 7 bases and J by 0 bases, 11 bases remained unmatched. The DNA of the CDR3 is TGTGCCATCACCTCAGGACAGGCTTTCACTAACTATGGCTACACCTTC. It yields the protein CAITSGQAFTNYGYTF.

V is TRBV11-2 and J is TRBJ2-1; 8 nucleotides match TRBD1. J gave up 8 bases and V 3 bases, and 3 bases lay outside the gene matches. CDR1 is SGHAT and CDR2 is FQNNGV in the germline V gene. There are 13 residues in the CDR3. CDR3 protein: CASSLDRADEQFF. The CDR3 DNA follows: TGTGCCAGCAGCTTGGACAGGGCCGATGAGCAGTTCTTC.

The V gene is TRBV11-3, the J gene TRBJ2-7; 7 bases align to TRBD1. The CDR3 runs to 15 residues. J was trimmed by 2 bases and V by 4 bases; bases with no gene match: 8. The germline CDR1 and CDR2 sequences are SGHNT and YENEEA. The DNA for the CDR3 is TGTGCCAGCAGCTCCCCCCGGACAGGTCCCTACGAGCAGTACTTC. This translates into CASSSPRTGPYEQYF.

This clone has more than one count but fewer than ten. The chain employs TRBV5-4 and TRBJ2-2; no reliable D call. The CDR3 is made up of 15 amino acids. With 4 bases removed from V and 0 bases from J, the gap between germline ends came to 10 bases. The germline CDR1 and CDR2 sequences are SGHNT and YYREEE (reference sequence). The DNA of the CDR3 is TGTGCCAGCAGCCCATCGGGTACGAACACCGGGGAGCTGTTTTTT. Encoded protein: CASSPSGTNTGELFF.

This clone was seen only a few times. The chain has TRBV5-4 and TRBJ1-2, with D possibly matching TRBD1 (6 bases). CDR3 size: 17 residues. CDR1 and CDR2 from the germline V gene are SGHNT and YYREEE (reference sequence). V lost 2 bases and J 3 bases, leaving 20 bases between the germline ends. Here the CDR3 reads CASSLPGAVTADYGYTF. The DNA for the CDR3 is TGTGCCAGCAGCTTACCGGGGGCGGTCACGGCGGACTATGGCTACACCTTC.

This clone was seen more than once but under ten times. This chain joins TRBV18 and TRBJ1-6, with D possibly matching TRBD1 (5 bases). Germline values: CDR1 KGHSH, CDR2 LQKENI. V gave up 8 bases and J gave up 7 bases, with 15 bases separating them. The CDR3 is 14 residues long. This CDR3 is CASTGGIKNSPLHF. For the CDR3, the DNA is TGTGCCAGCACCGGGGGGATTAAGAATTCACCCCTCCACTTT.

The chain recombines TRBV19 with TRBJ2-1; 8 nucleotides match TRBD2. V lost 1 base, J lost 3 bases, and 11 bases stayed unmatched. CDR1 is LNHDA, CDR2 SQIVND, per germline (reference sequence). The CDR3 has 18 residues. This CDR3 is CASSIGPFSRGDYNEQFF. CDR3 DNA: TGTGCCAGTAGTATAGGCCCATTTTCGCGGGGGGACTACAATGAGCAGTTCTTC.

The J gene is TRBJ2-3, the V gene TRBV7-2; 12 bases line up with TRBD2. V was pared by 1 base and J by 2 bases, with 1 base of the junction left unmatched. Germline V CDR1 and CDR2: SGHTA, FQGNSA. CDR3 length equals 16 residues. The CDR3 protein is CASSLGTSGNTDTQYF. The CDR3, as DNA: TGTGCCAGCAGCTTAGGGACTAGCGGGAACACAGATACGCAGTATTTT.

The V and J genes are TRBV6-1 and TRBJ1-2; D is uncertain. Trimming took off 1 base at V and 4 bases at J, with 7 bases between the two ends. From germline, CDR1 is MNHNS and CDR2 SASEGT. The CDR3 sequence is 13 residues long. The chain's CDR3 is CASSEDWAYGYTF. CDR3 nucleotides: TGTGCCAGCAGTGAAGACTGGGCCTATGGCTACACCTTC.

This chain joins TRBV19 and TRBJ2-1; 9 bases line up with TRBD2. CDR3 length equals 14 residues. The V gene end was trimmed by 6 bases and the J gene end by 7 bases; junction bases not matched to a gene: 7. The germline CDR1 and CDR2 sequences are LNHDA and SQIVND (reference sequence). In DNA, the CDR3 is TGTGCCAGTAGAGTAGCGGGGGAAGGGAATGAGCAGTTCTTC. Residues: CASRVAGEGNEQFF.

Concerning this clone: The identical CDR3 is also encoded by other nucleotide sequences in the sample. The J gene is TRBJ2-5, the V gene TRBV7-2; 9 bases match TRBD2. Trimming cost V 5 bases and J 5 bases; bases outside gene matches: 6. The CDR3 is made up of 14 amino acids. From germline, CDR1 is SGHTA and CDR2 FQGNSA. CDR3 nucleotides: TGTGCCAGCAGCCCACAGCGGGGGGCTGAGACCCAGTACTTC. Its protein product is CASSPQRGAETQYF.

This chain joins TRBV7-2 and TRBJ2-3, with TRBD2 identical over 7 bases. With 2 bases clipped from V and 2 bases from J, the junction kept 13 bases outside the gene matches. The V gene's germline CDR1 is SGHTA and CDR2 FQGNSA. CDR3 length equals 18 residues. CDR3 sequence reads: CASSLIGRSSVHTDTQYF. In nucleotides, the CDR3 is TGTGCCAGCAGCTTAATCGGGAGGTCTAGCGTCCACACAGATACGCAGTATTTT.

This chain uses TRBV19 with TRBJ1-4; D remains unclear. The V end lost 7 bases, the J end lost 6 bases, and 15 bases lay between the germline ends. The CDR3 totals 14 residues. The V gene's germline CDR1 is LNHDA and CDR2 SQIVND (reference sequence). Here the CDR3 reads CASMAGGSDEKLFF. CDR3 sequence (DNA): TGTGCCAGTATGGCGGGAGGGAGTGATGAAAAACTGTTTTTT.

J is TRBJ1-2 and V is TRBV28; no clear D. V was shortened by 4 bases and J by 0 bases, with 9 bases between the two germline ends. The germline V gene encodes CDR1 MDHEN and CDR2 SYDVKM. This CDR3 comprises 14 residues. The CDR3 DNA sequence: TGTGCCAGCAGTTCGACACCCTCTAACTATGGCTACACCTTC. Translation: CASSSTPSNYGYTF.

This chain uses TRBV7-9 with TRBJ1-2, with 7 bases matching TRBD1. This CDR3 comprises 15 residues. Unmatched junction bases numbered 9, after V lost 4 bases and J lost 4 bases. Germline lookup yields CDR1 SEHNR and CDR2 FQNEAQ (reference sequence). In DNA, the CDR3 is TGTGCCAGCAGCTCAACCGGGACAGCCTCCTATGGCTACACCTTC. Residues: CASSSTGTASYGYTF. The full variable domain, in which reference TRBV7-9 and TRBJ1-2 provide the parts outside the CDR3, is DTGVSQNPRHKITKRGQNVTFRCDPISEHNRLYWYRQTLGQGPEFLTYFQNEAQLEKSRLLSDRFSAERPKGSFSTLEIQRTEQGDSAMYLCASSSTGTASYGYTFGSGTRLTVV.

This sequence joins TRBV9 and TRBJ2-1; D may be TRBD1 or TRBD2 (5 bases each). Germline assignment: CDR1 SGDLS and CDR2 YYNGEE. Trimming pared 6 bases from V and 8 bases from J, leaving 21 bases between. This CDR3 has 15 amino acids. CDR3 residues: CASTPEDTFIHEQFF. For the CDR3, the DNA is TGTGCCAGCACCCCGGAGGACACTTTTATCCATGAGCAGTTCTTC.

This sequence joins TRBV11-2 and TRBJ2-3; 9 nucleotides line up with TRBD2. This CDR3 spans 14 amino acids. The V gene's germline CDR1 is SGHAT and CDR2 FQNNGV. V shed 5 bases and J 3 bases; nucleotides not matched to a gene: 3. The CDR3 sequence is CASSMLAGTDTQYF. For the CDR3, the DNA is TGTGCCAGCAGCATGCTAGCGGGGACAGATACGCAGTATTTT. Full variable domain (outside the CDR3, taken from reference TRBV11-2 and TRBJ2-3): EAGVAQSPRYKIIEKRQSVAFWCNPISGHATLYWYQQILGQGPKLLIQFQNNGVVDDSQLPKDRFSAERLKGVDSTLKIQPAKLEDSAVYLCASSMLAGTDTQYFGPGTRLTVL.

This sequence joins TRBV28 and TRBJ1-2; D possibly corresponds to TRBD1 (6 bases). The CDR3 covers 13 residues. The V gene lost 5 bases and the J gene lost 2 bases, with 9 bases spanning the gap. Germline assignment: CDR1 MDHEN and CDR2 SYDVKM. Here the CDR3 reads CASSETGNYGYTF. CDR3 coding DNA: TGTGCCAGCAGTGAGACAGGAAACTATGGCTACACCTTC.

This clone was detected ten times or more. This chain links TRBV7-2 with TRBJ1-6; D is undetermined. The V gene's germline CDR1 is SGHTA and CDR2 FQGNSA. Trimming shortened V by 2 bases and J by 9 bases, and 11 bases separated the two germline ends. CDR3 length: 14 amino acids. CDR3: CASSLTPESSPLHF. The CDR3 region has the DNA TGTGCCAGCAGCTTAACCCCCGAGAGTTCACCCCTCCACTTT.